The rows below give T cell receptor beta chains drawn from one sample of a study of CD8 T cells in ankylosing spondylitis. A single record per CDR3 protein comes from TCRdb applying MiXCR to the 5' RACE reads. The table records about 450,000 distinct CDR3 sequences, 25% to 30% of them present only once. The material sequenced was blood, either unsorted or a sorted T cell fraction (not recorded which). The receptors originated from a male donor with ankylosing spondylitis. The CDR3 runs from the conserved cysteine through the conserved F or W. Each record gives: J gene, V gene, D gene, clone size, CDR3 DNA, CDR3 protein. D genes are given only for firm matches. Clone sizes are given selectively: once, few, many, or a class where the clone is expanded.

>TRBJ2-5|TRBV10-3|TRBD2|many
TGTGCCACTAGCGGGAGGACCCAAGAGACCCAGTACTTC
CATSGRTQETQYF
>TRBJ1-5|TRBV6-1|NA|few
TGTGCCAGCAGTGGCGAGGGGTCAGTAAATAGCAATCAGCCCCAGCATTTT
CASSGEGSVNSNQPQHF
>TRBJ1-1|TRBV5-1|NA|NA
TGCGCCAGCAGCTGGGACCCAGGAACCACTGAAGCTTTCTTT
CASSWDPGTTEAFF
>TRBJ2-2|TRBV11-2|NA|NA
TGTGCCAGCAGCTTAGGGGTACTAAACACCGGGGAGCTGTTTTTT
CASSLGVLNTGELFF
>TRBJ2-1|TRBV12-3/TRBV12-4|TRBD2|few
TGTGCCAGCAGTCGGGGACTAGCGGAGGGATCTGTGTTCTTC
CASSRGLAEGSVFF
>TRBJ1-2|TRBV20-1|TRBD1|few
TGCAGCTCCCAGGGGGGCCCCTTGGGTGGCTACACCTTC
CSSQGGPLGGYTF
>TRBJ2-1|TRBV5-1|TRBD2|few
TGCGCCAGCAGCTTGATGGCTAGCGGGAGAGATGAGCAGTTCTTC
CASSLMASGRDEQFF
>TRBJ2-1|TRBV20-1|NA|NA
TGCAGTGCTAAGGGGGACTTCTCCAATGAGCAGTTCTTC
CSAKGDFSNEQFF
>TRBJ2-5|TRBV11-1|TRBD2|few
TGTGCCAGCAGCTTGACTAGCGGGAGGCCTAGATACCGGGAGACCCAGTACTTC
CASSLTSGRPRYRETQYF
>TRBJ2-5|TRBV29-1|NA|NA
TGCAGCGTTGGCAGCCCTGTGAAGACCCAGTACTTC
CSVGSPVKTQYF
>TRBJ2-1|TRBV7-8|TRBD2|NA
TGTGCCAGCAGCTTAGAGGGACTAAGCTCCTACAATGAGCAGTTCTTC
CASSLEGLSSYNEQFF
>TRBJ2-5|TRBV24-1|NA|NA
TGTGCCACCAGTGACCCCGGGACCGACGGGGAGACCCAGTACTTC
CATSDPGTDGETQYF
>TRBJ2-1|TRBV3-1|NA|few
TGTGCCAGCAGCCAAGTCGGTCGGGAACCAATGGGAGAGCAGTTCTTC
CASSQVGREPMGEQFF
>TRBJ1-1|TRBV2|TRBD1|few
TGTGCCAGCAGGCGGGACAGGGGACCTATGAACACTGAAGCTTTCTTT
CASRRDRGPMNTEAFF
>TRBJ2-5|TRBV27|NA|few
TGTGCCACCCGGAGTCGAGGGGGACAAGAGACCCAGTACTTC
CATRSRGGQETQYF
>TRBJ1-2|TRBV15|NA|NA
TGTGCCACCAGCAGAGATCAAGGGGTAGTAGGCTACACCTTC
CATSRDQGVVGYTF
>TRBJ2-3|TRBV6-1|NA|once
TGTGCCAGCAGTGAATGGGCCCGGGATACGCAGTATTTT
CASSEWARDTQYF
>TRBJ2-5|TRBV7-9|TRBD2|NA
TGTGCCAGCAGCGAGAAGCGGGAGGAAAAAGAGACCCAGTACTTC
CASSEKREEKETQYF
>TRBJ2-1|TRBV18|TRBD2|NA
TGTGCCAGCTCACCACCGTCGACTAGCGGGAGAGTAGGCTACAATGAGCAGTTCTTC
CASSPPSTSGRVGYNEQFF
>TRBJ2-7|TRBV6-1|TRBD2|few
TGTGCCAGCATTCCATTGGAACTAGCGGGAAAGTGGTCCTACGAGCAGTACTTC
CASIPLELAGKWSYEQYF
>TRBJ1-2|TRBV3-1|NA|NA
TGTGCCAGCAGGGAAGGGGGGGGCGCCTATGGCTACACCTTC
CASREGGGAYGYTF
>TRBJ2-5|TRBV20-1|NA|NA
TGCAGTGCTAGAGGGCTGGAGACCCAGTACTTC
CSARGLETQYF
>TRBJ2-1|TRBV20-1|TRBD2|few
TGCAGTGCTAGAGCTCATAGCGGGAGAGGAAACAATGAGCAGTTCTTC
CSARAHSGRGNNEQFF
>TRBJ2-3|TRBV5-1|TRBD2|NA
TGCGCCAGCAGCTTCCCGGGACTAGCGGGAGAGAGAGATACGCAGTATTTT
CASSFPGLAGERDTQYF
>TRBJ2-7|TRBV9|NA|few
TGTGCCAGCAGCGTAGGGGACCGGACCCCCTACGAGCAGTACTTC
CASSVGDRTPYEQYF